The rows below give T cell receptor beta chains drawn from one sample of a study of blood T cell repertoires in COVID-19. Produced via immunoSEQ multiplex PCR; TCRdb's table is partial and in-frame only. The sample records some 320,000 clones, 90% being singletons. Sequenced material: PBMCs or T cells enriched from blood (not recorded which). These receptors originate from a man aged 55 to 70 who had recovered from COVID-19. CDR3s include the opening cysteine and the closing phenylalanine or tryptophan. D genes are given only for firm matches. The size of a clone is reported for some rows only, either as once, few or many, or as a class for expanded clones.

j_call: TRBJ1-5; d_call: TRBD1; cdr3_length: 14; clone_size: -; v_call: TRBV19; cdr3_nt: TGTGCCAGTAGTATAGATTACAGGGGTCAGCCCCAGCATTTT; cdr3_aa: CASSIDYRGQPQHF
j_call: TRBJ2-2; d_call: TRBD1; cdr3_length: 16; clone_size: few; v_call: TRBV6-2/TRBV6-3; cdr3_nt: TGTGCCAGCAGTCGTCGGACAGGGTGGACCACCGGGGAGCTGTTTTTT; cdr3_aa: CASSRRTGWTTGELFF
j_call: TRBJ1-1; d_call: -; cdr3_length: 16; clone_size: -; v_call: TRBV6-1; cdr3_nt: TGTGCCAGCAGTGAAGCGCTTCTCGCAGGGTTTTCGGAAGCTTTCTTT; cdr3_aa: CASSEALLAGFSEAFF
j_call: TRBJ1-2; d_call: TRBD1; cdr3_length: 13; clone_size: -; v_call: TRBV6-4; cdr3_nt: TGTGCCAGCAGGAGGGGACAGCCGAGAGGTTACACCTTC; cdr3_aa: CASRRGQPRGYTF
j_call: TRBJ1-1; d_call: TRBD1; cdr3_length: 15; clone_size: -; v_call: TRBV4-1; cdr3_nt: TGCGCCAGCAGCCACCCGGGGACAGGGGGTACTGAAGCTTTCTTT; cdr3_aa: CASSHPGTGGTEAFF
j_call: TRBJ1-6; d_call: -; cdr3_length: 15; clone_size: -; v_call: TRBV3-1/TRBV3-2; cdr3_nt: TGTGCCAGCAGCCTACAGCAGGTTTATAATTCACCCCTCCACTTT; cdr3_aa: CASSLQQVYNSPLHF
j_call: TRBJ2-7; d_call: -; cdr3_length: 15; clone_size: -; v_call: TRBV5-4; cdr3_nt: TGTGCCAGCAGCTTGGTCAGGGCGGTAACCTACGAGCAGTACTTC; cdr3_aa: CASSLVRAVTYEQYF
j_call: TRBJ1-4; d_call: TRBD1; cdr3_length: 17; clone_size: -; v_call: TRBV7-2; cdr3_nt: TGTGCCAGCAGCTTAGCTCCAGGGGGCGGAGGTAATGAAAAACTGTTTTTT; cdr3_aa: CASSLAPGGGGNEKLFF
j_call: TRBJ1-6; d_call: TRBD1; cdr3_length: 14; clone_size: -; v_call: TRBV11-3; cdr3_nt: TGTGCCAGCAGCTTGGGACAGCGTCCCTCACCCCTCCACTTT; cdr3_aa: CASSLGQRPSPLHF
j_call: TRBJ1-1; d_call: -; cdr3_length: 11; clone_size: -; v_call: TRBV29-1; cdr3_nt: TGCAGCGTTGCGCCAGTGACTGAAGCTTTCTTT; cdr3_aa: CSVAPVTEAFF
j_call: TRBJ2-1; d_call: TRBD2; cdr3_length: 15; clone_size: many; v_call: TRBV6-4; cdr3_nt: TGTGCCAGCAGCAAACTAGCGGGAGGGCCCGATGAGCAGTTCTTC; cdr3_aa: CASSKLAGGPDEQFF
j_call: TRBJ1-2; d_call: -; cdr3_length: 12; clone_size: -; v_call: TRBV2; cdr3_nt: TGTGCCAGCAGTGCCGGACTAACCGGCTACACCTTC; cdr3_aa: CASSAGLTGYTF
j_call: TRBJ1-5; d_call: -; cdr3_length: 13; clone_size: -; v_call: TRBV19; cdr3_nt: TGTGCCAGTAGTATAGGCCCAGAACAGCCCCAGCATTTT; cdr3_aa: CASSIGPEQPQHF
j_call: TRBJ2-5; d_call: -; cdr3_length: 12; clone_size: once; v_call: TRBV6-2/TRBV6-3; cdr3_nt: TGTGCCAGCAGTTACCCGGAAGAGACCCAGTACTTC; cdr3_aa: CASSYPEETQYF
j_call: TRBJ2-3; d_call: TRBD2; cdr3_length: 18; clone_size: -; v_call: TRBV9; cdr3_nt: TGTGCCAGCAGCGTAGCGAGTTCTAGCGGGGGGTACACAGATACGCAGTATTTT; cdr3_aa: CASSVASSSGGYTDTQYF
j_call: TRBJ1-2; d_call: -; cdr3_length: 13; clone_size: -; v_call: TRBV5-1; cdr3_nt: TGCGCCAGCAGCATGGACTTTTACTATGGCTACACCTTC; cdr3_aa: CASSMDFYYGYTF
j_call: TRBJ2-2; d_call: -; cdr3_length: 15; clone_size: -; v_call: TRBV5-1; cdr3_nt: TGCGCCAGCAGCTTGGGGGACACTAACACCGGGGAGCTGTTTTTT; cdr3_aa: CASSLGDTNTGELFF
j_call: TRBJ2-1; d_call: -; cdr3_length: 10; clone_size: -; v_call: TRBV20-1; cdr3_nt: TGCAGTGCCCTCTACAATGAGCAGTTCTTC; cdr3_aa: CSALYNEQFF
j_call: TRBJ2-7; d_call: TRBD2; cdr3_length: 16; clone_size: -; v_call: TRBV6-5; cdr3_nt: TGTGCCAGCAGTTACACGCGGACTAGCGGTTCCTACGAGCAGTACTTC; cdr3_aa: CASSYTRTSGSYEQYF
j_call: TRBJ2-1; d_call: -; cdr3_length: 15; clone_size: once; v_call: TRBV7-2; cdr3_nt: TGTGCCAGCAGAGAAACCCGGAGCTCCTACAATGAGCAGTTCTTC; cdr3_aa: CASRETRSSYNEQFF
j_call: TRBJ1-1; d_call: -; cdr3_length: 11; clone_size: -; v_call: TRBV30; cdr3_nt: TGTGCCTGGGGACGGTACACTGAAGCTTTCTTT; cdr3_aa: CAWGRYTEAFF
j_call: TRBJ1-1; d_call: -; cdr3_length: 16; clone_size: -; v_call: TRBV3-1/TRBV3-2; cdr3_nt: TGTGCCAGCAGTCAATTCCTGGCGGGGAGTGCCACTGAAGCTTTCTTT; cdr3_aa: CASSQFLAGSATEAFF
j_call: TRBJ2-5; d_call: TRBD1; cdr3_length: 18; clone_size: -; v_call: TRBV5-4; cdr3_nt: TGTGCCAGCAGCCACTCGACAGGGGGCCCTGTGTTCCAAGAGACCCAGTACTTC; cdr3_aa: CASSHSTGGPVFQETQYF
j_call: TRBJ2-1; d_call: TRBD2; cdr3_length: 14; clone_size: -; v_call: TRBV5-1; cdr3_nt: TGCGCCAGCAGCTTCGCGGGAGGGCGGGATGAGCAGTTCTTC; cdr3_aa: CASSFAGGRDEQFF
j_call: TRBJ2-4; d_call: TRBD1; cdr3_length: 15; clone_size: -; v_call: TRBV11-3; cdr3_nt: TGTGCCAGCAGCTTAGCGGCGGGACAGGGGAACATTCAGTACTTC; cdr3_aa: CASSLAAGQGNIQYF
j_call: TRBJ1-3; d_call: TRBD1; cdr3_length: 17; clone_size: few; v_call: TRBV5-1; cdr3_nt: TGCGCCAGCAGCCCGGACAGGGGGCTGAGCTCTGGAAACACCATATATTTT; cdr3_aa: CASSPDRGLSSGNTIYF
j_call: TRBJ2-7; d_call: TRBD2; cdr3_length: 15; clone_size: -; v_call: TRBV12-5; cdr3_nt: TGTGCTAGTGGTGGGGGGACTAGCGGGTTTGTCGAGCAGTACTTC; cdr3_aa: CASGGGTSGFVEQYF
j_call: TRBJ2-1; d_call: TRBD1; cdr3_length: 18; clone_size: once; v_call: TRBV3-1/TRBV3-2; cdr3_nt: TGTGCCAGCAGCCAGACGCCCGGACAGGGGGTTTTTTTCAATGAGCAGTTCTTC; cdr3_aa: CASSQTPGQGVFFNEQFF
j_call: TRBJ1-2; d_call: -; cdr3_length: 15; clone_size: -; v_call: TRBV19; cdr3_nt: TGTGCCAGTAGTCTACCAGGCCGTGCCTTCTATGGCTACACCTTC; cdr3_aa: CASSLPGRAFYGYTF
j_call: TRBJ2-2; d_call: -; cdr3_length: 17; clone_size: -; v_call: TRBV28; cdr3_nt: TGTGCCAGCAACCTCCACTCAGGGGACCTTTCCACCGGGGAGCTGTTTTTT; cdr3_aa: CASNLHSGDLSTGELFF
j_call: TRBJ1-6; d_call: -; cdr3_length: 15; clone_size: -; v_call: TRBV5-1; cdr3_nt: TGCGCCAGCAGCTTTGGGACAAGGGAAGACTCACCCCTCCACTTT; cdr3_aa: CASSFGTREDSPLHF
j_call: TRBJ2-7; d_call: TRBD1; cdr3_length: 14; clone_size: few; v_call: TRBV7-2; cdr3_nt: TGTGCCAGCAGCTACACACAGGGGACCTACGAGCAGTACTTC; cdr3_aa: CASSYTQGTYEQYF
j_call: TRBJ1-4; d_call: TRBD1; cdr3_length: 15; clone_size: -; v_call: TRBV27; cdr3_nt: TGTGCCAGCAGTCACAGGGGGGGAGGGAGAGAAAAACTGTTTTTT; cdr3_aa: CASSHRGGGREKLFF
j_call: TRBJ1-4; d_call: -; cdr3_length: 13; clone_size: -; v_call: TRBV30; cdr3_nt: TGTGCCTGGAGGGCGACAGAAAATGAAAAACTGTTTTTT; cdr3_aa: CAWRATENEKLFF
j_call: TRBJ1-2; d_call: -; cdr3_length: 13; clone_size: few; v_call: TRBV7-2; cdr3_nt: TGTGCCAGCAGCTTAGACGGGGTAGCTGGCTACACCTTC; cdr3_aa: CASSLDGVAGYTF
j_call: TRBJ1-6; d_call: -; cdr3_length: 17; clone_size: -; v_call: TRBV27; cdr3_nt: TGTGCCAGCAGTTTATCGCGGGCGGCCTTCGATAATTCACCCCTCCACTTT; cdr3_aa: CASSLSRAAFDNSPLHF
j_call: TRBJ1-2; d_call: TRBD1; cdr3_length: 15; clone_size: -; v_call: TRBV7-8; cdr3_nt: TGTGCCAGCAGCTTTTTCCGGCAGGGGGCTCATGGCTACACCTTC; cdr3_aa: CASSFFRQGAHGYTF
j_call: TRBJ2-7; d_call: TRBD2; cdr3_length: 16; clone_size: -; v_call: TRBV7-9; cdr3_nt: TGTGCCAGCAGCTCGACGACTAGCGGGGCAACCTACGAGCAGTACTTC; cdr3_aa: CASSSTTSGATYEQYF
j_call: TRBJ1-2; d_call: -; cdr3_length: 14; clone_size: -; v_call: TRBV21-1; cdr3_nt: TGTGCCAGCAGCACCAGGGTAAACCACGGTGGCTACACCTTC; cdr3_aa: CASSTRVNHGGYTF
j_call: TRBJ1-5; d_call: TRBD1; cdr3_length: 15; clone_size: -; v_call: TRBV27; cdr3_nt: TGTGCCAGCAGTTCGGACAGGATTAGCAATCAGCCCCAGCATTTT; cdr3_aa: CASSSDRISNQPQHF
j_call: TRBJ1-1; d_call: -; cdr3_length: 18; clone_size: -; v_call: TRBV5-6; cdr3_nt: TGTGCCAGCAGCTTGGTGGGGGGGTACAGGGACGAATACACTGAAGCTTTCTTT; cdr3_aa: CASSLVGGYRDEYTEAFF
j_call: TRBJ1-2; d_call: -; cdr3_length: 14; clone_size: -; v_call: TRBV7-2; cdr3_nt: TGTGCCAGCAGCTTATCTCCGGGTCCCTATGGCTACACCTTC; cdr3_aa: CASSLSPGPYGYTF
j_call: TRBJ2-7; d_call: TRBD1; cdr3_length: 13; clone_size: -; v_call: TRBV27; cdr3_nt: TGTGCCAGCAGTTCTTCCCGACAGGGCGAGCAGTACTTC; cdr3_aa: CASSSSRQGEQYF
j_call: TRBJ1-3; d_call: -; cdr3_length: 16; clone_size: -; v_call: TRBV7-6; cdr3_nt: TGTGCCAGCAGCTTACCAGGGGCAGATCATGGAAACACCATATATTTT; cdr3_aa: CASSLPGADHGNTIYF
j_call: TRBJ2-1; d_call: TRBD2; cdr3_length: 16; clone_size: -; v_call: TRBV30; cdr3_nt: TGTGCCTGGAGGGCCGGGACTAGGAGCTCCTACAATGAGCAGTTCTTC; cdr3_aa: CAWRAGTRSSYNEQFF
j_call: TRBJ1-2; d_call: -; cdr3_length: 14; clone_size: -; v_call: TRBV29-1; cdr3_nt: TGCAGCGTTGAAGACTCCCTAGCTAACTATGGCTACACCTTC; cdr3_aa: CSVEDSLANYGYTF